Each of the 26 T cell receptor beta chains below was sequenced from the same sample in a study of human T cells and chemical hapten exposure. Each CDR3 protein is one row after TCRdb ran MiXCR on the RACE reads. The sample holds tens of thousands of distinct CDR3 sequences; roughly 15% are singletons and the top ten take more than 3.5%. Regarding time point: pre-sensitization, week 0. The treatment denotes: therapeutic diphenylcyclopropenone sensitization with weekly scalp DPC. The material sequenced was whole blood, taken in connection with sensitization to the hapten diphenylcyclopropenone (DPC). Receptors originate from a woman between 50 and 59 years old with alopecia areata. Some clones in this sample may be carry-over from other donors' samples.

This clonotype was found a few times. This chain connects TRBV6-5 to TRBJ1-5, with 9 bases fitting TRBD1. V dropped 5 bases and J dropped 5; count of bases not matched to a gene: 13. This CDR3 has 17 residues. Germline loops: CDR1 MNHEY, CDR2 SVGAGI. CDR3: CASSPRTGDPPDQPQHF. The CDR3 nucleotides are TGTGCCAGCAGTCCACGGACAGGGGACCCCCCCGATCAGCCCCAGCATTTT.

This CDR3 reads CSVVQGNEKLFF. DNA of the CDR3: TGCAGCGTGGTACAGGGTAATGAAAAACTGTTTTTT. The chain joins TRBV29-1 to TRBJ1-4; the D gene is possibly TRBD1 (6 bases). V lost 6 bases, J lost 4 bases, and 9 bases lay in between. Germline CDR1 and CDR2: SQVTM and ANQGSEA. The CDR3 has 12 residues.

This clonotype occurred a few times. CDR3 nucleotides: TGTGCCAGCAGCTTGATCAGGGGAGGCCAAAAAGAGCAGTACTTC. It codes for CASSLIRGGQKEQYF. This chain links TRBV11-2 with TRBJ2-7; D tentatively fits TRBD1 or TRBD2 (6 bases each). The ends were cut back, 3 bases at V and 7 bases at J, with 19 bases in the middle. CDR1 and CDR2 from the germline V gene are SGHAT and FQNNGV. The CDR3 extends over 15 amino acids.

The CDR3 loop is CAWVVAAEAFF. In DNA form, the CDR3 reads TGTGCCTGGGTTGTGGCGGCTGAAGCTTTCTTT. V and J are TRBV30 and TRBJ1-1; D call uncertain. The CDR3 covers 11 residues. Trimming pared 5 bases from V and 6 bases from J, leaving 10 bases between. Germline CDR1 and CDR2: GTSNPN and SVGIG (reference sequence). Drawing the rest from reference TRBV30 and TRBJ1-1, the complete variable domain is SQTIHQWPATLVQPVGSPLSLECTVEGTSNPNLYWYRQAAGRGLQLLFYSVGIGQISSEVPQNLSASRPQDRQFILSSKKLLLSDSGFYLCAWVVAAEAFFGQGTRLTVV.

This clonotype was seen many times. V is TRBV18 and J is TRBJ1-5; the match to TRBD1 covers 7 bases. The germline gives CDR1 KGHSH, CDR2 LQKENI. The CDR3 consists of 15 residues. Unmatched junction bases numbered 9, after V lost 4 bases and J lost 6 bases. For the CDR3, the DNA is TGTGCCAGCTCACTCGACAGGGAGGGAGGTCAGCCCCAGCATTTT. Translating it yields CASSLDREGGQPQHF.

This clonotype appeared a few times. The J gene is TRBJ2-3, the V gene TRBV29-1; D uncertain. The CDR3 is 12 residues long. Germline CDR1 is SQVTM and CDR2 is ANQGSEA. V lost 7 bases, J lost 4 bases, and 12 bases lay in between. The CDR3 DNA is TGCAGCGAGTCCACCACCGCAGATACGCAGTATTTT. Amino acid sequence: CSESTTADTQYF.

The chain has TRBV20-1 and TRBJ2-2; 8 bases line up with TRBD2. Germline V gene data show CDR1 as DFQATT and CDR2 as SNEGSKA (reference sequence). With 3 bases clipped from V and 1 base from J, the junction kept 16 bases outside the gene matches. CDR3 length equals 19 residues. CDR3 coding DNA: TGCAGTGCTAGGAGGCGTCTGTATGGTAGCGGGAAGAACACCGGGGAGCTGTTTTTT. This sequence encodes CSARRRLYGSGKNTGELFF.

The chain has TRBV5-1 and TRBJ2-7; 9 nucleotides line up with TRBD2. The CDR3 loop spans 16 amino acids. CDR1 SGHRS and CDR2 YFSETQ come from the germline V gene. Trimming removed 0 bases from V and 7 bases from J; junction bases left unmatched: 11. In DNA, the CDR3 is TGCGCCAGCAGCTTGGCCCCTAGCGGGATCACGAAGGAGCAGTACTTC. It specifies CASSLAPSGITKEQYF.

V is TRBV5-1 and J is TRBJ2-2; the D is unclear. This CDR3 contains 13 residues. CDR1 SGHRS and CDR2 YFSETQ come from the germline V gene. Trimming stripped 1 base from V and 8 bases from J, with 9 bases between. For the CDR3, the DNA is TGCGCCAGCAGCTTGTCCCCCAGGGGGGAGCTGTTTTTT. Its translation: CASSLSPRGELFF.

This clonotype was seen a few times. This chain uses TRBV19 with TRBJ2-7; 10 positions agree with TRBD1. Germline lookup yields CDR1 LNHDA and CDR2 SQIVND (reference sequence). J gave up 3 bases and V 5 bases, and 7 bases lay outside the gene matches. This CDR3 is built from 15 residues. CDR3 in DNA: TGTGCCAGTAGTGAACCCGGACAGGGGGTCTACGAGCAGTACTTC. Its translation: CASSEPGQGVYEQYF.

Only a few counts were recorded for this clonotype. The chain links TRBV20-1 to TRBJ2-5; 7 nucleotides line up with TRBD2. Germline V CDR1 and CDR2: DFQATT, SNEGSKA (reference sequence). V gave up 3 bases and J gave up 6 bases; unmatched junction bases: 7. The CDR3 contains 13 residues. This CDR3 reads CSARGGGEQTQYF. CDR3 bases: TGCAGTGCTAGGGGCGGGGGAGAGCAGACCCAGTACTTC.

This clonotype was seen only a few times. CDR3 in amino acids: CASSYTGGRTDTQYF. CDR3 in DNA: TGTGCCAGCAGTTATACAGGGGGCCGCACAGATACGCAGTATTTT. This sequence joins TRBV28 and TRBJ2-3, with 9 bases fitting TRBD1. Germline-derived CDR1 and CDR2 are MDHEN and SYDVKM. This CDR3 comprises 15 residues. After removal of 4 bases from V and 1 base from J, the junction contained 3 bases not matched to a gene. The variable domain in full, with the rest retrieved from reference TRBV28 and TRBJ2-3, is DVKVTQSSRYLVKRTGEKVFLECVQDMDHENMFWYRQDPGLGLRLIYFSYDVKMKEKGDIPEGYSVSREKKERFSLILESASTNQTSMYLCASSYTGGRTDTQYFGPGTRLTVL.

The rearrangement links TRBV20-1 to TRBJ2-3, with D perhaps TRBD2 (5 bases). The CDR3 is made up of 17 amino acids. Germline lookup yields CDR1 DFQATT and CDR2 SNEGSKA (reference sequence). V gave up 1 base and J gave up 2 bases, with 19 bases separating them. The CDR3 region has the DNA TGCAGTGCTAGAGTGGTAAAGGGCGGGCTTTACACAGATACGCAGTATTTT. It specifies CSARVVKGGLYTDTQYF.

V and J are TRBV4-3 and TRBJ1-4; D gene uncertain. The CDR3 spans 14 residues. V lost 0 bases and J 8 bases, leaving 10 bases between the germline ends. The germline gives CDR1 LGHNA, CDR2 YSLEER. The CDR3 here is CASSQDRLEEKLFF. The CDR3 DNA reads TGCGCCAGCAGCCAAGATCGTCTCGAGGAAAAACTGTTTTTT.

The chain is built from TRBV4-1 and TRBJ1-5, with D hard to call. The V and J ends lost 1 base and 0 bases respectively, with 10 bases between them. The CDR3 contains 16 residues. Germline V gene sequence: CDR1 MGHRA, CDR2 YSYEKL. DNA of the CDR3: TGCGCCAGCAGCCAAGTACGATACCATAGCAATCAGCCCCAGCATTTT. Translated, it gives CASSQVRYHSNQPQHF.

This clonotype was counted at least ten times. The rearrangement joins TRBV20-1 to TRBJ2-5; D unresolved. V was clipped by 4 bases and J by 6 bases, with 15 bases between them. Germline assignment: CDR1 DFQATT and CDR2 SNEGSKA (reference sequence). This CDR3 is 13 amino acids long. The CDR3 sequence is CSATYSAAQTQYF. CDR3 DNA sequence: TGCAGTGCTACGTACTCCGCCGCGCAGACCCAGTACTTC.

This clonotype has a handful of counts. The chain employs TRBV29-1 and TRBJ2-7; the match to TRBD1 covers 8 bases. The CDR3 runs to 13 residues. The germline V gene encodes CDR1 SQVTM and CDR2 ANQGSEA. J gave up 2 bases and V 6 bases, and 6 bases lay outside the gene matches. CDR3 in amino acids: CSVNRGAPYEQYF. The CDR3 bases are TGCAGCGTCAACAGGGGGGCTCCCTACGAGCAGTACTTC.

The chain uses TRBV7-8 and TRBJ1-2; no clear D. Germline CDR1 is SGHVS and CDR2 is FQNEAQ. The CDR3 extends over 12 amino acids. V gave up 4 bases and J gave up 7 bases, with 10 bases separating them. This chain's CDR3 is CASSSHSAGYTF. The DNA for the CDR3 is TGTGCCAGCAGCTCCCATTCGGCTGGCTACACCTTC.

This clonotype was picked up a small number of times. The chain links TRBV6-5 to TRBJ1-1, with 7 positions matching TRBD1. Trimming removed 7 bases from V and 0 bases from J; junction bases left unmatched: 8. CDR1 is MNHEY and CDR2 is SVGAGI in the germline V gene. This CDR3 comprises 15 residues. CDR3 protein: CASKDRQRMNTEAFF. DNA for the CDR3: TGTGCCAGCAAGGACAGGCAGAGAATGAACACTGAAGCTTTCTTT.

This clonotype was counted between two and nine times. The chain carries TRBV7-6 and TRBJ2-2; D may be TRBD1 (5 bases). Germline V CDR1 and CDR2: SGHVS, FNYEAQ. The CDR3 is made up of 13 amino acids. Trimming removed 7 bases from V and 5 bases from J, with 11 bases in between. The chain's CDR3 is CASKGAATGELFF. The CDR3, as DNA: TGTGCCAGCAAAGGGGCGGCTACCGGGGAGCTGTTTTTT.

V gene TRBV3-1 combines with J gene TRBJ2-1; a weak D match, TRBD2 (6 bases). V was cut by 3 bases and J by 4 bases, with 19 bases left in between. This CDR3 spans 17 amino acids. Germline CDR1 LGHDT, CDR2 YNNKEL (reference sequence). In DNA, the CDR3 is TGTGCCAGCAGCCATCGAGGGAGGCGGGGTGGTTACAATGAGCAGTTCTTC. Translation: CASSHRGRRGGYNEQFF.

This clonotype was found many times. This sequence joins TRBV7-2 and TRBJ2-1; 12 positions match TRBD2. J was trimmed by 5 bases and V by 6 bases; bases with no gene match: 8. Germline V gene data show CDR1 as SGHTA and CDR2 as FQGNSA. The CDR3 extends over 16 amino acids. CDR3 region: CASRMKTSGSHNEQFF. The CDR3 region has the DNA TGTGCCAGCAGAATGAAGACTAGCGGGAGTCACAATGAGCAGTTCTTC. The complete variable domain, with remaining parts taken from reference TRBV7-2 and TRBJ2-1, reads GAGVSQSPSNKVTEKGKDVELRCDPISGHTALYWYRQSLGQGLEFLIYFQGNSAPDKSGLPSDRFSAERTGGSVSTLTIQRTQQEDSAVYLCASRMKTSGSHNEQFFGPGTRLTVL.

This clonotype has only a few counts. The J gene is TRBJ2-5, the V gene TRBV6-5; D may be TRBD2 (7 bases). The V and J ends lost 7 bases and 6 bases respectively, with 21 bases between them. Per the germline V gene, CDR1 is MNHEY and CDR2 is SVGAGI. CDR3 length equals 15 residues. CDR3 sequence reads: CASTRGGAGVKTQYF. CDR3 nucleotides: TGTGCCAGCACAAGAGGGGGGGCCGGAGTGAAGACCCAGTACTTC.

This clonotype was observed a few times. The chain has TRBV18 and TRBJ2-2; 11 positions agree with TRBD2. Unmatched junction bases numbered 10, after V lost 4 bases and J lost 6 bases. The CDR3 is made up of 17 amino acids. Germline V gene sequence: CDR1 KGHSH, CDR2 LQKENI. This CDR3 is CASSQITGLAVAGELFF. The DNA of the CDR3 is TGTGCCAGCTCACAAATCACGGGACTAGCGGTTGCCGGGGAGCTGTTTTTT. Drawing the rest from reference TRBV18 and TRBJ2-2, the complete variable domain is NAGVMQNPRHLVRRRGQEARLRCSPMKGHSHVYWYRQLPEEGLKFMVYLQKENIIDESGMPKERFSAEFPKEGPSILRIQQVVRGDSAAYFCASSQITGLAVAGELFFGEGSRLTVL.

This clonotype appeared a few times. In nucleotides, the CDR3 is TGTGCCAGCAGGGAGAAGAGACAGGGGGGACCAGATACGCAGTATTTT. This sequence encodes CASREKRQGGPDTQYF. The chain uses TRBV7-8 and TRBJ2-3; 9 nucleotides align to TRBD1. The ends lost 6 bases at V and 4 bases at J; junction bases unmatched: 11. The germline CDR1 and CDR2 sequences are SGHVS and FQNEAQ. This CDR3 has 16 amino acids.

The chain has TRBV11-2 and TRBJ2-3; 13 nucleotides align to TRBD2. Per the germline V gene, CDR1 is SGHAT and CDR2 is FQNNGV. Trimming cost V 5 bases and J 3 bases; bases outside gene matches: 5. The length of the CDR3 is 16 residues. DNA of the CDR3: TGTGCCAGCAGCAAGAAACTAGCGGGAGGGACAGATACGCAGTATTTT. Its protein product is CASSKKLAGGTDTQYF.